The clone carrying this T cell receptor beta chain appeared a few times. The antigen is unknown. The data derive from a study of post-analysis software for immune sequencing data. Whole-study findings and limits: In patients, TRBV5-6, TRBV5-1 and TRBV20-1 belonged to roughly 5 TRBV segments found more frequently than in controls.

The length of the CDR3 is 19 residues. Germline CDR1 is DFQATT and CDR2 is SNEGSKA (reference sequence). Trimming took off 6 bases at V and 0 bases at J, with 27 bases between the two ends. Sequencing libraries made from TCR beta cDNA carried unique molecular identifiers. Using its own MiXCR run on the PCR reads, TCRdb lists one record per CDR3 protein. The sample lists roughly 730,000 distinct CDR3 sequences, 25% to 30% occurring once. Sequencing used blood. This chain links TRBV20-1 with TRBJ1-5; TRBD1 is a possible D gene (6 bases). The sequence was obtained from a girl between 5 and 17 years old with multiple sclerosis. CDR3 protein: CSAHHTGGLADDSNQPQHF. The CDR3 nucleotides are TGCAGTGCCCACCATACGGGGGGCTTGGCAGATGATAGCAATCAGCCCCAGCATTTT.